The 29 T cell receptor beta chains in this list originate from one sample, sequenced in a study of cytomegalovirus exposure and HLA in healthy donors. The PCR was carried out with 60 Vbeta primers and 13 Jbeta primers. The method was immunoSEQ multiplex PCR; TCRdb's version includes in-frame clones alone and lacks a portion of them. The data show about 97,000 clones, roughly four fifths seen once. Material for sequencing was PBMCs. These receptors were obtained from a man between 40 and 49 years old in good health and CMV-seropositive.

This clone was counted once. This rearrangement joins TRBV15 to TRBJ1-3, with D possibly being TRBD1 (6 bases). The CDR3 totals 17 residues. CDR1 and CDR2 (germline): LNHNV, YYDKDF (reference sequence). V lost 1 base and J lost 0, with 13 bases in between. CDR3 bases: TGTGCCACCAGCAGAGCAGGGGCCAAGAGCTCTGGAAACACCATATATTTT. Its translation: CATSRAGAKSSGNTIYF. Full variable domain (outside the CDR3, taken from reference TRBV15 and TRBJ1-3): DAMVIQNPRYQVTQFGKPVTLSCSQTLNHNVMYWYQQKSSQAPKLLFHYYDKDFNNEADTPDNFQSRRPNTSFCFLDIRSPGLGDTAMYLCATSRAGAKSSGNTIYFGEGSWLTVV.

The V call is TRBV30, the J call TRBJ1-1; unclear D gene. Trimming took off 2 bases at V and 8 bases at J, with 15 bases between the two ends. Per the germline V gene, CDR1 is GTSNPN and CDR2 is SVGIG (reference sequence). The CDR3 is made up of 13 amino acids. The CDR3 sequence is CAWSLQLTGEAFF. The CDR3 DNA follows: TGTGCCTGGAGTTTACAGTTAACGGGGGAAGCTTTCTTT.

CDR3 bases: TGTGCCAGCGCCCCCCTCGATCTGGCATATACGCAGTATTTT. Protein product: CASAPLDLAYTQYF. The V gene is TRBV27, the J gene TRBJ2-3; D not certain. Deletions cut 8 bases from V and 7 bases from J, with 19 bases between. From germline, CDR1 is MNHEY and CDR2 SMNVEV (reference sequence). The CDR3 has 14 residues.

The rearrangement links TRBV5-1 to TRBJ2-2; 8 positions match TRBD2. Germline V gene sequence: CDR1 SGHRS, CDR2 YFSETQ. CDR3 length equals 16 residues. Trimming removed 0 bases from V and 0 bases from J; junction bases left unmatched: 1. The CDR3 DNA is TGCGCCAGCAGCTTGGTGGGACTAGCGAACACCGGGGAGCTGTTTTTT. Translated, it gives CASSLVGLANTGELFF.

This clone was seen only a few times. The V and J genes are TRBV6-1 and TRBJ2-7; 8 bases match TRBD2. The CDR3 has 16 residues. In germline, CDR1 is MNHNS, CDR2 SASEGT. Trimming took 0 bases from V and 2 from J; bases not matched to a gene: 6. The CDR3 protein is CASSEALAGGTYEQYF. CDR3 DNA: TGTGCCAGCAGTGAAGCGCTAGCGGGTGGGACCTACGAGCAGTACTTC.

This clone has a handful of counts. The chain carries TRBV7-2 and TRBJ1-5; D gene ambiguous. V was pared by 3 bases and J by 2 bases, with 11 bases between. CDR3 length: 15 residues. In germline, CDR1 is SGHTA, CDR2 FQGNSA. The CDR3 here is CASSLVAGGNQPQHF. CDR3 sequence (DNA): TGTGCCAGCAGCTTGGTCGCCGGGGGCAATCAGCCCCAGCATTTT.

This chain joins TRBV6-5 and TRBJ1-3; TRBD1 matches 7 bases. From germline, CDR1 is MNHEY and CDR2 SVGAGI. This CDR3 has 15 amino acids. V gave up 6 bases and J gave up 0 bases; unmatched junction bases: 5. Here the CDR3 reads CASSPTGNSGNTIYF. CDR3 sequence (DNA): TGTGCCAGCAGCCCGACAGGGAACTCTGGAAACACCATATATTTT.

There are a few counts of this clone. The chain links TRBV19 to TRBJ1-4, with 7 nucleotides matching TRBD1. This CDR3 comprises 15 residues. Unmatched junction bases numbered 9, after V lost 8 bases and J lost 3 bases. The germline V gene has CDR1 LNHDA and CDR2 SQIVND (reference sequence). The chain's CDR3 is CASRRDRAPNEKLFF. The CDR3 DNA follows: TGTGCCAGTCGCCGGGACAGAGCTCCTAATGAAAAACTGTTTTTT.

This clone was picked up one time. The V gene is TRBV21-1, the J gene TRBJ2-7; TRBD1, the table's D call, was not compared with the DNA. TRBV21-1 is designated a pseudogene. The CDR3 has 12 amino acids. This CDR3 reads CASSRYRDEQYF. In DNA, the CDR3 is TGTGCCAGCAGCAGGTACAGGGACGAGCAGTACTTC.

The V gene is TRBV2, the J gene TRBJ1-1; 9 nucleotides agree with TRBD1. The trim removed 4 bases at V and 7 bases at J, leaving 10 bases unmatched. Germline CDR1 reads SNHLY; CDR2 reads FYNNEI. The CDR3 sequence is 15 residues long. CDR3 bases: TGTGCCAGCAGTGTGCCGGACAGGGGCTCCATTGAAGCTTTCTTT. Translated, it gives CASSVPDRGSIEAFF.

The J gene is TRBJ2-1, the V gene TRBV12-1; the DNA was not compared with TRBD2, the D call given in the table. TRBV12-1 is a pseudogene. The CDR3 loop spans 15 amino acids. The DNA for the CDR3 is TGTGCCAGCAGCTTTCGAGCGGGGATCCACAATGAGCAGTTCTTC. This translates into CASSFRAGIHNEQFF.

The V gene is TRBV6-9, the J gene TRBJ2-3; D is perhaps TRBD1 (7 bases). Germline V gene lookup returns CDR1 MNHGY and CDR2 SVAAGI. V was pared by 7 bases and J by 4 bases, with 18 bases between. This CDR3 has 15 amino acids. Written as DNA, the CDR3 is TGTGCCAGCACTTCCAGGCAGGGGGGCGCAGATACGCAGTATTTT. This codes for CASTSRQGGADTQYF.

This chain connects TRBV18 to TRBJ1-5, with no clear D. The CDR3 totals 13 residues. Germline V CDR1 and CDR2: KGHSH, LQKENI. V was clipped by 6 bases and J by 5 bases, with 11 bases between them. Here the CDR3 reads CASSRDVHQPQHF. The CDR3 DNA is TGTGCCAGCTCGAGGGATGTCCATCAGCCCCAGCATTTT.

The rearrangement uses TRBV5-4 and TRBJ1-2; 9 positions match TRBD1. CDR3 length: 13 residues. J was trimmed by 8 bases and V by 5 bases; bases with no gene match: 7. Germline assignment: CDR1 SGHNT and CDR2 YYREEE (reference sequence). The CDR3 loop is CASRPTGGDGYTF. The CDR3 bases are TGTGCCAGCAGGCCAACAGGGGGCGACGGCTACACCTTC.

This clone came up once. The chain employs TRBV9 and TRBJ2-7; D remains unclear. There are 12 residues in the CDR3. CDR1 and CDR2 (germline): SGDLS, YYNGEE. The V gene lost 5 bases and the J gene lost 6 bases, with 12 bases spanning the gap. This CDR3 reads CASSHDFGEQYF. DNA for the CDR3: TGTGCCAGCAGTCACGACTTTGGCGAGCAGTACTTC.

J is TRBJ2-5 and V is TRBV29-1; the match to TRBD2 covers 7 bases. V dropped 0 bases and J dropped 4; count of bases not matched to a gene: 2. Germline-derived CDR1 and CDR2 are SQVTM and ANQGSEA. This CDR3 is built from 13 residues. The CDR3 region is CSVEEGGGETQYF. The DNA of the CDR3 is TGCAGCGTTGAAGAGGGGGGGGGAGAGACCCAGTACTTC. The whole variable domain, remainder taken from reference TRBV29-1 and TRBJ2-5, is SAVISQKPSRDICQRGTSLTIQCQVDSQVTMMFWYRQQPGQSLTLIATANQGSEATYESGFVIDKFPISRPNLTFSTLTVSNMSPEDSSIYLCSVEEGGGETQYFGPGTRLLVL.

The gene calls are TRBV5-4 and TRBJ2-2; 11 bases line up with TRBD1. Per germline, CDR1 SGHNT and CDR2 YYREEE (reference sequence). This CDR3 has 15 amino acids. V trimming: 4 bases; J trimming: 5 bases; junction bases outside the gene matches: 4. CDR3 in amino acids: CASSVGQGATGELFF. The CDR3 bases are TGTGCCAGCAGCGTCGGACAGGGGGCGACCGGGGAGCTGTTTTTT. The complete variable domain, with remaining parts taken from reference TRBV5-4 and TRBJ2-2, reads ETGVTQSPTHLIKTRGQQVTLRCSSQSGHNTVSWYQQALGQGPQFIFQYYREEENGRGNFPPRFSGLQFPNYSSELNVNALELDDSALYLCASSVGQGATGELFFGEGSRLTVL.

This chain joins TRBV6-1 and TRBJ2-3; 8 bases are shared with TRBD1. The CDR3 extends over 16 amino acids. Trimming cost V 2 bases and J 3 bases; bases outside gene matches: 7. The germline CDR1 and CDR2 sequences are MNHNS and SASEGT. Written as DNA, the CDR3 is TGTGCCAGCAGTGAAAGACAACAGGGGGAAACAGATACGCAGTATTTT. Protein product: CASSERQQGETDTQYF.

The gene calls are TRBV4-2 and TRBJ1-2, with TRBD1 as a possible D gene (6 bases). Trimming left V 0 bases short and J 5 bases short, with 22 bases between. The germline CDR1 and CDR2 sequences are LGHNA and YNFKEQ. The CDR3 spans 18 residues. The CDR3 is CASSQDPQQGMVRYGYTF. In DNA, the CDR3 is TGTGCCAGCAGCCAAGATCCTCAACAGGGTATGGTTCGGTATGGCTACACCTTC.

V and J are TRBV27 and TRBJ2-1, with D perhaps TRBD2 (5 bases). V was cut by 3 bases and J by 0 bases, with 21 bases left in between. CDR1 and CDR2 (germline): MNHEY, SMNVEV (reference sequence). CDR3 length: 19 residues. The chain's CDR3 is CASSLEAYFRTNSYNEQFF. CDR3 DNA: TGTGCCAGCAGTTTGGAGGCCTACTTCCGAACCAACTCCTACAATGAGCAGTTCTTC.

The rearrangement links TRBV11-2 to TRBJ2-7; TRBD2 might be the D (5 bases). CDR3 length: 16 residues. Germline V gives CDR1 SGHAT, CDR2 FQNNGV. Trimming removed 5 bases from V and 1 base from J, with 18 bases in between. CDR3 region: CASSRTPGGGSYEQYF. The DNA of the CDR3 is TGTGCCAGCAGCCGGACCCCAGGAGGAGGTTCCTACGAGCAGTACTTC.

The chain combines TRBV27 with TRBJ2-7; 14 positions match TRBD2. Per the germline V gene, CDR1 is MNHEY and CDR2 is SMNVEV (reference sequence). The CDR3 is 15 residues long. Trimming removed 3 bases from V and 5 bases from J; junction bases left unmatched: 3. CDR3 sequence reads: CASSFSGLAGDEQYF. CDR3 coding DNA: TGTGCCAGCAGTTTCTCGGGACTAGCGGGAGACGAGCAGTACTTC.

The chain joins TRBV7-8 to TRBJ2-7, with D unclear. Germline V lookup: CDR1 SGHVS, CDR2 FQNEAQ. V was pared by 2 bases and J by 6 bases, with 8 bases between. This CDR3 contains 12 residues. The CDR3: CASSLRSGEQYF. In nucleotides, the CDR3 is TGTGCCAGCAGCTTAAGATCGGGCGAGCAGTACTTC.

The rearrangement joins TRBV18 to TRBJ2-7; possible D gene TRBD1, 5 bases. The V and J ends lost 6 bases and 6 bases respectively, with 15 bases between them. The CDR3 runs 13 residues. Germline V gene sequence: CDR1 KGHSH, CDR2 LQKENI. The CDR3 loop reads CASSDQGESEQYF. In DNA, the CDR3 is TGTGCCAGCTCGGACCAGGGTGAGTCCGAGCAGTACTTC.

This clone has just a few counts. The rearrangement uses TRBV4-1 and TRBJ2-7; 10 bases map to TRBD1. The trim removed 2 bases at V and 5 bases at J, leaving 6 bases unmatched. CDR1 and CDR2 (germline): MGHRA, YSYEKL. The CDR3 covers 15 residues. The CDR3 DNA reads TGCGCCAGCAGCCAACCAAAGACAGGGGGCAACGAGCAGTACTTC. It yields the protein CASSQPKTGGNEQYF.

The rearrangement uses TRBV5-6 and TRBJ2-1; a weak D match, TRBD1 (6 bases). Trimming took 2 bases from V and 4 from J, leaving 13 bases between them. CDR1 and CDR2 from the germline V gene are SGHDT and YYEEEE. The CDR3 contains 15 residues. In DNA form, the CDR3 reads TGTGCCAGCAGCTTCCTTGGGGGCGGTTACAATGAGCAGTTCTTC. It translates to CASSFLGGGYNEQFF.

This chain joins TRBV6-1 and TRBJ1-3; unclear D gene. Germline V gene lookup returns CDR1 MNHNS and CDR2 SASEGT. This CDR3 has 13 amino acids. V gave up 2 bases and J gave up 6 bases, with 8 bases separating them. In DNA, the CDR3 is TGTGCCAGCAGTGAATTGCAGGAAAACACCATATATTTT. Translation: CASSELQENTIYF.

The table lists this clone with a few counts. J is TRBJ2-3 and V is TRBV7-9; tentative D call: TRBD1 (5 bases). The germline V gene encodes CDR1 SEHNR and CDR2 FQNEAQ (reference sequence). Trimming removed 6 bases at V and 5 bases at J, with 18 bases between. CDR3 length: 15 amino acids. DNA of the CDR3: TGTGCCAGCAGTTCTTGGACACCCAGGCAAGATACGCAGTATTTT. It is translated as CASSSWTPRQDTQYF.

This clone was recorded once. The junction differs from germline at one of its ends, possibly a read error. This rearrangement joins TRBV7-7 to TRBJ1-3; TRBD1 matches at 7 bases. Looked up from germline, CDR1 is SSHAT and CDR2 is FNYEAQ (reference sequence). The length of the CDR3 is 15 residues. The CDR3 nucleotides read TGTGCTAGCAGCTTAGACAGGGAAGCTGGAAACACCATATATTTT. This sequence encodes CASSLDREAGNTIYF.